A single sample is the source of the 29 T cell receptor beta chains below, sequenced in a study of blood T cell repertoires in COVID-19. Here immunoSEQ multiplex PCR was the method, and the copy in TCRdb shows in-frame clones only, minus some. This sample carries some 150,000 clones, roughly four fifths of them seen once, and the ten largest clones take under 4.5%. The sequenced sample was peripheral blood. Source of these receptors: a woman aged 55-70 years with acute or convalescent COVID-19.

V and J are TRBV19 and TRBJ2-6; 7 bases map to TRBD1. The germline gives CDR1 LNHDA, CDR2 SQIVND (reference sequence). The CDR3 runs to 16 residues. V gave up 6 bases and J gave up 2 bases; unmatched junction bases: 7. CDR3 region: CASRNSGTAGANVLTF. In nucleotides, the CDR3 is TGTGCCAGTAGGAATTCCGGGACAGCTGGGGCCAACGTCCTGACTTTC.

This sequence joins TRBV3-1 (or the pseudogene TRBV3-2) and TRBJ2-2, with 7 positions matching TRBD2. CDR1 and CDR2 from the germline V gene are LGHDT and YNNKEL (reference sequence). The CDR3 covers 17 residues. V lost 2 bases, J lost 4 bases, and 10 bases stayed unmatched. CDR3 in DNA: TGTGCCAGCAGCCAACAGTTCGGGAGGCCCCGCACCGGGGAGCTGTTTTTT. It specifies CASSQQFGRPRTGELFF.

The CDR3, as DNA: TGTGCCAGCAGCCAATACGACAGAGACAATGAGCAGTTCTTC. This codes for CASSQYDRDNEQFF. This rearrangement joins TRBV16 to TRBJ2-1; TRBD1 might be the D (5 bases). Germline V gives CDR1 KGHSY, CDR2 FQNENV. V was clipped by 1 base and J by 5 bases, with 9 bases between them. This CDR3 has 14 residues.

The V and J genes are TRBV28 and TRBJ2-1, with TRBD2 identical over 9 bases. V gave up 7 bases and J gave up 7 bases; unmatched junction bases: 11. This CDR3 has 15 amino acids. Germline assignment: CDR1 MDHEN and CDR2 SYDVKM. The CDR3 protein is CASIQGGRGRNEQFF. In DNA form, the CDR3 reads TGTGCCAGCATCCAAGGCGGGAGGGGGCGAAATGAGCAGTTCTTC.

This clone appeared a single time. The chain joins TRBV24-1 to TRBJ2-4, with D possibly matching TRBD1 (6 bases). Germline CDR1 and CDR2: KGHDR and SFDVKD. The CDR3 length is 12 residues. The ends were cut back, 7 bases at V and 7 bases at J, with 10 bases in the middle. The DNA of the CDR3 is TGTGCCACCAGGGTAAGGGGGAACATTCAGTACTTC. Protein product: CATRVRGNIQYF.

The chain is built from TRBV6-1 and TRBJ1-5, with D possibly TRBD1 on 6 matching bases. The ends were cut back, 4 bases at V and 1 base at J, with 17 bases in the middle. The CDR3 spans 17 residues. CDR1 and CDR2 (germline): MNHNS, SASEGT. DNA for the CDR3: TGTGCCAGCAGTGCTCCTCCCAGTGGGGGCAGCAATCAGCCCCAGCATTTT. This gives the protein CASSAPPSGGSNQPQHF.

The genes are TRBV3-1 (or the pseudogene TRBV3-2) and TRBJ2-2; the D is unclear. The V end lost 4 bases, the J end lost 2 bases, and 8 bases lay between the germline ends. Per the germline V gene, CDR1 is LGHDT and CDR2 is YNNKEL (reference sequence). The CDR3 is 14 residues long. CDR3 DNA sequence: TGTGCCAGCAGCCTGTGGAGTAACACCGGGGAGCTGTTTTTT. Translated, it gives CASSLWSNTGELFF.

The chain employs TRBV28 and TRBJ1-1, with 7 bases identical to TRBD1. This CDR3 comprises 14 residues. The germline CDR1 and CDR2 sequences are MDHEN and SYDVKM. CDR3 in DNA: TGTGCGACCCTCCCGACAGGGCTGGACACTGAAGCTTTCTTT. It encodes CATLPTGLDTEAFF.

The V and J genes are TRBV5-1 and TRBJ1-3, with 8 bases that match TRBD1. The germline V gene encodes CDR1 SGHRS and CDR2 YFSETQ. Losses at the gene ends were 0 bases for V and 3 bases for J; bases not matched to a gene: 5. The CDR3 covers 16 residues. Here the CDR3 reads CASSLGTGTRGNTIYF. The CDR3 DNA sequence: TGCGCCAGCAGCTTGGGGACAGGGACACGTGGAAACACCATATATTTT.

The DNA of the CDR3 is TGTGCCTGGGGCCCGACAGGGAGGAGTGGCTACACCTTC. Its protein is CAWGPTGRSGYTF. The J gene is TRBJ1-2, the V gene TRBV30, with 7 bases matching TRBD1. The CDR3 covers 13 residues. Unmatched junction bases numbered 10, after V lost 5 bases and J lost 7 bases. The germline CDR1 and CDR2 sequences are GTSNPN and SVGIG (reference sequence).

The V and J genes are TRBV5-4 and TRBJ2-1; 13 bases fit TRBD2. The V gene's germline CDR1 is SGHNT and CDR2 YYREEE (reference sequence). The V gene end was trimmed by 4 bases and the J gene end by 7 bases; junction bases not matched to a gene: 8. CDR3 size: 16 residues. The CDR3 loop reads CASSPDRTSGRNEQFF. The CDR3, as DNA: TGTGCCAGCAGCCCGGACCGGACTAGCGGGAGAAATGAGCAGTTCTTC.

V gene TRBV24-1 combines with J gene TRBJ1-2; 7 nucleotides align to TRBD1. Per germline, CDR1 KGHDR and CDR2 SFDVKD. CDR3 length equals 15 residues. Trimming removed 4 bases from V and 4 bases from J; junction bases left unmatched: 8. CDR3 residues: CATSDHTGAGYGYTF. CDR3 in DNA: TGTGCCACCAGTGACCATACAGGGGCCGGCTATGGCTACACCTTC.

The chain uses TRBV5-5 and TRBJ1-3; no clear D gene. CDR3 size: 15 residues. Deletions cut 6 bases from V and 1 base from J, with 14 bases between. The germline gives CDR1 SGHKS, CDR2 YYEKEE (reference sequence). The CDR3: CASNPAPRSGNTIYF. The CDR3 bases are TGTGCCAGCAACCCCGCCCCGCGGTCTGGAAACACCATATATTTT.

This chain joins TRBV6-4 and TRBJ2-7, with 12 bases identical to TRBD1. The germline V gene encodes CDR1 MRHNA and CDR2 SNTAGT. There are 15 residues in the CDR3. The trim removed 6 bases at V and 2 bases at J, leaving 5 bases unmatched. CDR3 protein: CASSAGTGGTYEQYF. CDR3 sequence (DNA): TGTGCCAGCAGCGCCGGGACAGGGGGCACCTACGAGCAGTACTTC.

V and J are TRBV11-1 and TRBJ2-7; a weak D match, TRBD2 (6 bases). This CDR3 spans 15 amino acids. CDR1 and CDR2 from the germline V gene are SGHAT and FQDESV (reference sequence). The V end was cut by 4 bases, the J end by 3 bases, with 16 bases between. Here the CDR3 reads CASSWAGTLGYEQYF. CDR3 sequence (DNA): TGTGCCAGCAGCTGGGCCGGGACTCTCGGCTACGAGCAGTACTTC.

V usage is TRBV5-4 and J usage is TRBJ2-7; no definite D call. V lost 3 bases and J lost 4, with 5 bases in between. This CDR3 is 11 amino acids long. Germline V lookup: CDR1 SGHNT, CDR2 YYREEE (reference sequence). CDR3 in amino acids: CASSSLYEQYF. CDR3 nucleotide sequence: TGTGCCAGCAGCTCCTTGTACGAGCAGTACTTC.

The V gene is TRBV6-2 or TRBV6-3, the J gene TRBJ2-3; 10 nucleotides line up with TRBD1. The germline V gene has CDR1 MNHEY and CDR2 SVGEGT. The CDR3 totals 15 residues. V lost 6 bases to trimming and J lost 6 bases; unmatched junction nucleotides: 9. CDR3 in amino acids: CASSLGQGLRDTQYF. In DNA form, the CDR3 reads TGTGCCAGCAGCCTGGGACAGGGGCTTAGGGATACGCAGTATTTT.

The rearrangement joins TRBV28 to TRBJ1-3; the D is unclear. The CDR3 has 13 amino acids. The V gene's germline CDR1 is MDHEN and CDR2 SYDVKM. Trimming removed 6 bases at V and 3 bases at J, with 9 bases between. This CDR3 is CASRVVNGNTIYF. The CDR3, as DNA: TGTGCCAGCAGGGTAGTTAATGGAAACACCATATATTTT.

This chain links TRBV5-4 with TRBJ2-2; D is uncertain. Trimming took 4 bases from V and 6 from J, leaving 7 bases between them. The CDR3 spans 12 residues. The germline CDR1 and CDR2 sequences are SGHNT and YYREEE (reference sequence). CDR3 in amino acids: CASSAPAGELFF. The DNA of the CDR3 is TGTGCCAGCAGCGCGCCGGCCGGGGAGCTGTTTTTT.

The chain recombines TRBV10-2 with TRBJ2-5, with 11 nucleotides matching TRBD2. Trimming at V came to 5 bases and at J to 5 bases, leaving 7 bases not matched to a gene. From germline, CDR1 is WSHSY and CDR2 SAAADI. The length of the CDR3 is 15 residues. For the CDR3, the DNA is TGCGCCAGCAGTTTAGCGGGAGGGCCCCCGGAGACCCAGTACTTC. Translated: CASSLAGGPPETQYF.

In nucleotides, the CDR3 is TGTGCCAGTACAGGGACTGGGGCCAACGTCCTGACTTTC. It is translated as CASTGTGANVLTF. The chain recombines TRBV19 with TRBJ2-6, with D possibly matching TRBD1 (5 bases). Germline values: CDR1 LNHDA, CDR2 SQIVND (reference sequence). This CDR3 has 13 residues. Trimming stripped 7 bases from V and 2 bases from J, with 6 bases between.

The rearrangement links TRBV5-1 to TRBJ2-3, with D unclear. V was shortened by 0 bases and J by 6 bases, with 5 bases between the two germline ends. CDR1 is SGHRS, CDR2 YFSETQ, per germline. The CDR3 has 12 amino acids. CDR3 amino acids: CASSLGLDTQYF. The CDR3 nucleotides read TGCGCCAGCAGCTTGGGACTGGATACGCAGTATTTT.

The chain recombines TRBV10-3 with TRBJ2-6; tentative D call: TRBD1 (5 bases). Germline V lookup: CDR1 ENHRY, CDR2 SYGVKD. V lost 6 bases and J 1 base, leaving 7 bases between the germline ends. The CDR3 consists of 14 residues. The CDR3 is CAIRQGSGANVLTF. The CDR3, as DNA: TGTGCCATCAGGCAGGGTTCTGGGGCCAACGTCCTGACTTTC.

CDR3 sequence (DNA): TGCGCCAGCAGTGACGGGGGGGCCCCCTACGAGCAGTACTTC. Amino acids: CASSDGGAPYEQYF. V is TRBV10-1 and J is TRBJ2-7; 8 nucleotides match TRBD2. This CDR3 is built from 14 residues. The V gene's germline CDR1 is WNHNN and CDR2 SYGVQD (reference sequence). The V and J ends lost 3 bases and 2 bases, in that order; junction bases with no gene match: 3.

This chain connects TRBV29-1 to TRBJ1-3; D remains unclear. This CDR3 has 12 residues. The V gene's germline CDR1 is SQVTM and CDR2 ANQGSEA. V gave up 5 bases and J gave up 3 bases, with 8 bases separating them. CDR3 residues: CSVKSGGNTIYF. The DNA for the CDR3 is TGCAGCGTTAAGAGTGGTGGAAACACCATATATTTT.

This clone was recorded once. This rearrangement joins TRBV6-5 to TRBJ2-3, with TRBD2 identical over 7 bases. The CDR3 length is 14 residues. CDR1 and CDR2 from the germline V gene are MNHEY and SVGAGI. Germline trimming cut 4 bases from V and 2 bases from J; bases unmatched to any gene: 3. For the CDR3, the DNA is TGTGCCAGCAGTTCCAGCGGGATCACAGATACGCAGTATTTT. Translation: CASSSSGITDTQYF.

The chain is built from TRBV3-1 (or the pseudogene TRBV3-2) and TRBJ2-7; 8 bases match TRBD2. Germline CDR1 is LGHDT and CDR2 is YNNKEL (reference sequence). The CDR3 contains 14 residues. V trimming: 8 bases; J trimming: 2 bases; junction bases outside the gene matches: 8. Here the CDR3 reads CASGRSAGAYEQYF. The CDR3 region has the DNA TGTGCCAGCGGTAGGTCAGCGGGGGCCTACGAGCAGTACTTC.

The chain has TRBV12-3 or TRBV12-4 and TRBJ1-1; TRBD1 is a possible D gene (5 bases). The CDR3 extends over 11 amino acids. V lost 7 bases, J lost 7 bases, and 10 bases lay in between. CDR3 protein: CASKWRGEAFF. CDR3 bases: TGTGCCAGCAAGTGGAGGGGTGAAGCTTTCTTT.

The J gene is TRBJ2-1, the V gene TRBV27; tentatively, D is TRBD2 (6 bases). The CDR3 has 16 amino acids. Germline V gene sequence: CDR1 MNHEY, CDR2 SMNVEV (reference sequence). V lost 0 bases and J lost 7, with 16 bases in between. The CDR3 bases are TGTGCCAGCAGTTTATCACCAGCGGGCCTACGGAATGAGCAGTTCTTC. This encodes CASSLSPAGLRNEQFF.